One and the same sample provided the 20 T cell receptor beta chains below, sequenced in a study of blood T cell repertoires in COVID-19. Assay used: immunoSEQ multiplex PCR; TCRdb lists only in-frame clones, some missing. The sample lists around 200,000 clones, approximately 86% occurring once. Sequencing was carried out using peripheral blood. The receptors were gathered from a man aged 35 to 55 with active or convalescent COVID-19.

The J gene is TRBJ2-7, the V gene TRBV5-8; no firm D call. This CDR3 spans 15 amino acids. Germline CDR1 and CDR2: SGHTS and YDEGEE. The V end was cut by 4 bases, the J end by 2 bases, with 16 bases between. This chain's CDR3 is CASSRTITPPYEQYF. In DNA form, the CDR3 reads TGTGCCAGCAGCAGAACTATAACCCCCCCCTACGAGCAGTACTTC.

The rearrangement joins TRBV7-8 to TRBJ2-7, with 9 bases lining up with TRBD1. From germline, CDR1 is SGHVS and CDR2 FQNEAQ. The CDR3 covers 15 residues. The V and J ends lost 8 bases and 1 base, in that order; junction bases with no gene match: 9. CDR3 nucleotide sequence: TGTGCCAGCCCCCCTCCGGGACAGGGATCCTACGAGCAGTACTTC. Its translation: CASPPPGQGSYEQYF.

The V and J genes are TRBV3-1 (or the pseudogene TRBV3-2) and TRBJ1-6; 10 bases align to TRBD1. V shed 4 bases, J shed 7 bases, and the junction held 4 bases outside the gene matches. The CDR3 length is 15 residues. Per the germline V gene, CDR1 is LGHDT and CDR2 is YNNKEL (reference sequence). This chain's CDR3 is CASSPGQGINSPLHF. The CDR3 coding sequence is TGTGCCAGCAGCCCGGGACAGGGGATAAATTCACCCCTCCACTTT.

The J gene is TRBJ2-1, the V gene TRBV24-1; the D gene is possibly TRBD2 (6 bases). Per the germline V gene, CDR1 is KGHDR and CDR2 is SFDVKD. This CDR3 is 14 amino acids long. Trimming cost V 5 bases and J 7 bases, with 14 bases left between them. The CDR3 spells CATSGREGRNEQFF. The CDR3 nucleotides read TGTGCCACCAGTGGGAGGGAAGGAAGAAATGAGCAGTTCTTC.

The table lists this clone with a few counts. This chain links TRBV23-1 with TRBJ2-2, with D maybe TRBD2 (6 bases). TRBV23-1 has ORF status, its function being uncertain. V lost 7 bases and J 3 bases, leaving 9 bases between the germline ends. This CDR3 comprises 13 residues. The CDR3 is CASKGEDTGELFF. CDR3 in DNA: TGCGCCAGCAAAGGGGAGGACACCGGGGAGCTGTTTTTT.

This clone occurred once. The V call is TRBV4-1, the J call TRBJ2-7; TRBD1 matches 11 bases. In germline, CDR1 is MGHRA, CDR2 YSYEKL. V lost 5 bases and J lost 5; bases outside the gene matches: 11. The CDR3 extends over 16 amino acids. CDR3 bases: TGCGCCAGCAGCGAACTAGGACAGGGGGCTTCCCACGAGCAGTACTTC. The encoded protein is CASSELGQGASHEQYF.

The chain joins TRBV5-1 to TRBJ2-5; D is perhaps TRBD2 (7 bases). V lost 1 base and J 5 bases, leaving 21 bases between the germline ends. Germline CDR1 SGHRS, CDR2 YFSETQ. This CDR3 region has 17 residues. The CDR3 spells CASSLRSGVSGEETQYF. CDR3 DNA: TGCGCCAGCAGCTTGAGAAGCGGGGTGTCAGGGGAGGAGACCCAGTACTTC. The full variable domain, with the rest looked up from reference TRBV5-1 and TRBJ2-5, is KAGVTQTPRYLIKTRGQQVTLSCSPISGHRSVSWYQQTPGQGLQFLFEYFSETQRNKGNFPGRFSGRQFSNSRSEMNVSTLELGDSALYLCASSLRSGVSGEETQYFGPGTRLLVL.

This clone was counted once. The rearrangement uses TRBV11-3 and TRBJ1-2; 10 bases fit TRBD1. Trimming at V came to 5 bases and at J to 3 bases, leaving 9 bases not matched to a gene. The CDR3 loop spans 16 amino acids. Per the germline V gene, CDR1 is SGHNT and CDR2 is YENEEA. The CDR3 DNA reads TGTGCCAGCAGCCGAGGGACAGGGGCGGACGACTATGGCTACACCTTC. This codes for CASSRGTGADDYGYTF.

J is TRBJ1-4 and V is TRBV5-1, with D possibly being TRBD1 (5 bases). This CDR3 contains 16 residues. The germline V gene encodes CDR1 SGHRS and CDR2 YFSETQ. Trimming cost V 0 bases and J 4 bases, with 13 bases left between them. The CDR3 here is CASSLAGLAFNEKLFF. The DNA of the CDR3 is TGCGCCAGCAGCTTGGCGGGACTAGCCTTTAATGAAAAACTGTTTTTT.

Of note for this clone: Other DNA sequences of this sample code for an identical CDR3. The J gene is TRBJ2-1, the V gene TRBV2, with TRBD1 matching over 10 bases. V shed 6 bases, J shed 4 bases, and the junction held 3 bases outside the gene matches. CDR1 is SNHLY and CDR2 is FYNNEI in the germline V gene. This CDR3 spans 14 amino acids. CDR3 bases: TGTGCCAGCAGACGGGACAGGGGTTACAATGAGCAGTTCTTC. Its protein product is CASRRDRGYNEQFF.

A single count supports this clone. The V call is TRBV11-2, the J call TRBJ2-7; D perhaps matches TRBD2 (7 bases). V lost 5 bases to trimming and J lost 3 bases, with 11 bases between them. This CDR3 comprises 13 residues. CDR1 is SGHAT and CDR2 is FQNNGV in the germline V gene. The CDR3 nucleotides read TGTGCCAGCAGCGTAGGGGGGGGCTACGAGCAGTACTTC. Amino acids: CASSVGGGYEQYF.

The chain joins TRBV18 to TRBJ1-2; TRBD1 matches 9 bases. Trimming removed 6 bases from V and 3 bases from J; junction bases left unmatched: 5. CDR1 and CDR2 from the germline V gene are KGHSH and LQKENI. The CDR3 totals 14 residues. Written as DNA, the CDR3 is TGTGCCAGCTCCTACACAGGGGGCGACTATGGCTACACCTTC. Translation gives CASSYTGGDYGYTF.

The V gene is TRBV5-1, the J gene TRBJ2-7; TRBD1 aligns across 9 bases. The V gene's germline CDR1 is SGHRS and CDR2 YFSETQ. J lost 2 bases, V lost 5 bases, and 11 bases had no gene match. The CDR3 loop spans 16 amino acids. The CDR3 spells CASSPQGASLAYEQYF. The CDR3 region has the DNA TGCGCCAGCAGTCCACAGGGGGCGAGTTTAGCCTACGAGCAGTACTTC.

The rearrangement joins TRBV7-2 to TRBJ1-5; D may be TRBD1 (5 bases). The germline V gene encodes CDR1 SGHTA and CDR2 FQGNSA. CDR3 length: 14 residues. V lost 3 bases to trimming and J lost 4 bases, with 10 bases between them. The chain's CDR3 is CASSFSGGNQPQHF. The DNA for the CDR3 is TGTGCCAGCAGCTTTAGCGGGGGGAATCAGCCCCAGCATTTT. Filled out from reference TRBV7-2 and TRBJ1-5, the complete variable domain reads GAGVSQSPSNKVTEKGKDVELRCDPISGHTALYWYRQSLGQGLEFLIYFQGNSAPDKSGLPSDRFSAERTGGSVSTLTIQRTQQEDSAVYLCASSFSGGNQPQHFGDGTRLSIL.

This clone was seen a single time. V is TRBV28 and J is TRBJ2-2, with TRBD2 matching over 8 bases. The ends lost 3 bases at V and 6 bases at J; junction bases unmatched: 9. CDR1 and CDR2 from the germline V gene are MDHEN and SYDVKM. This CDR3 has 16 amino acids. The CDR3 here is CASSFIDGGAAGELFF. In nucleotides, the CDR3 is TGTGCCAGCAGTTTTATTGACGGGGGGGCCGCCGGGGAGCTGTTTTTT. The full variable domain, completed using reference TRBV28 and TRBJ2-2, is DVKVTQSSRYLVKRTGEKVFLECVQDMDHENMFWYRQDPGLGLRLIYFSYDVKMKEKGDIPEGYSVSREKKERFSLILESASTNQTSMYLCASSFIDGGAAGELFFGEGSRLTVL.

The rearrangement links TRBV7-6 to TRBJ1-5, with no clear D. V lost 1 base and J 6 bases, leaving 13 bases between the germline ends. This CDR3 spans 15 amino acids. The germline V gene has CDR1 SGHVS and CDR2 FNYEAQ. The CDR3 loop is CASSLVSGEGQPQHF. The CDR3 DNA follows: TGTGCCAGCAGCTTAGTATCTGGGGAGGGTCAGCCCCAGCATTTT.

This chain links TRBV15 with TRBJ2-5; D might be TRBD1 (5 bases). V lost 0 bases and J lost 5, with 13 bases in between. In germline, CDR1 is LNHNV, CDR2 YYDKDF (reference sequence). The CDR3 contains 15 residues. The DNA for the CDR3 is TGTGCCACCAGCAGAGATGGGGCAAGCAGGGAGACCCAGTACTTC. Amino acid sequence: CATSRDGASRETQYF.

The chain combines TRBV28 with TRBJ1-2, with a weak D call TRBD1 (5 bases). The V and J ends lost 8 bases and 4 bases respectively, with 8 bases between them. The germline V gene encodes CDR1 MDHEN and CDR2 SYDVKM. The CDR3 is made up of 11 amino acids. The chain's CDR3 is CASGTSYGYTF. In DNA, the CDR3 is TGTGCCAGCGGGACTTCCTATGGCTACACCTTC.

The V call is TRBV21-1, the J call TRBJ1-5; the listed D gene, TRBD1, was not tested against the DNA. TRBV21-1 is a known pseudogene. This CDR3 has 15 residues. The CDR3 loop is CASRKVGVNNQPQHF. The CDR3 coding sequence is TGTGCCAGCAGGAAAGTAGGGGTAAACAATCAGCCCCAGCATTTT.

V and J are TRBV27 and TRBJ2-3; D might be TRBD2 (6 bases). Germline values: CDR1 MNHEY, CDR2 SMNVEV (reference sequence). V lost 8 bases and J lost 6, with 24 bases in between. The CDR3 sequence is 16 residues long. The CDR3, as DNA: TGTGCCAGCTCCCCTTTGGAGCGGGCACGCAGGGATACGCAGTATTTT. It codes for CASSPLERARRDTQYF.